This passage covers 12 T cell receptor beta chains from one sample sequenced in a study of CD8 T cells in Susac syndrome. An amount of RNA that ranged from roughly 0.5 to 1 ug was reverse transcribed with random hexamers. TCRdb reanalysed the immunoSEQ multiplex PCR reads using MiXCR and keeps one entry per CDR3 protein. The profile shows approximately 170,000 distinct CDR3 sequences, less than 95% of them singletons. Sequenced material: CD4+ T cells from PBMCs. These receptors were obtained from a human donor with multiple sclerosis.

The V call is TRBV24-1, the J call TRBJ1-5; TRBD1 might be the D (6 bases). The V end lost 7 bases, the J end lost 1 base, and 19 bases lay between the germline ends. CDR3 size: 17 residues. CDR1 is KGHDR and CDR2 is SFDVKD in the germline V gene. In DNA form, the CDR3 reads TGTGCCACCAGGGACAGAAAACCCAGTACGAGCAATCAGCCCCAGCATTTT. Translating gives CATRDRKPSTSNQPQHF.

This chain connects TRBV7-2 to TRBJ2-7; a possible D gene is TRBD1 (6 bases). The CDR3 has 14 amino acids. The germline CDR1 and CDR2 sequences are SGHTA and FQGNSA. Trimming took off 5 bases at V and 9 bases at J, with 20 bases between the two ends. DNA for the CDR3: TGTGCCAGCAGCCCACAGGGTCTGTTCAGCGGGCAGTACTTC. Translated, it gives CASSPQGLFSGQYF.

The CDR3 reads CASSQQYTGELFF. The CDR3, as DNA: TGTGCCAGCAGTCAGCAGTACACCGGGGAGCTGTTTTTT. The genes are TRBV12-3 or TRBV12-4 and TRBJ2-2; D gene uncertain. CDR3 length: 13 amino acids. V lost 5 bases and J lost 3, with 7 bases in between.

The chain has TRBV2 and TRBJ2-3; no reliable D call. The CDR3 is 15 amino acids. In germline, CDR1 is SNHLY, CDR2 FYNNEI. V lost 4 bases and J 0 bases, leaving 11 bases between the germline ends. The CDR3 DNA reads TGTGCCAGCAGTGGGTACTCTTCTAGCACAGATACGCAGTATTTT. Protein: CASSGYSSSTDTQYF.

In regard to this clonotype: At one end the junction does not follow the germline gene, possibly because of a read error. The V call is TRBV6-2 or TRBV6-3, the J call TRBJ2-5; D assignment may be TRBD1 or TRBD2 (5 bases each). The V gene's germline CDR1 is MNHEY and CDR2 SVGEGT. The CDR3 is made up of 15 amino acids. This CDR3 is CASSLRDGTQGTQYF. For the CDR3, the DNA is TGTGCCAGCAGTCTCCGGGACGGCACTCAAGGGACCCAGTACTTC.

This clonotype appeared a single time. The V gene is TRBV20-1, the J gene TRBJ2-1; weak D call: TRBD2 (6 bases). The CDR3 has 13 amino acids. CDR1 and CDR2 from the germline V gene are DFQATT and SNEGSKA (reference sequence). CDR3 nucleotides: TGCACCTTCGCGGGGACCAACTACAATGAGCAGTTCTTC. Translation: CTFAGTNYNEQFF.

The chain recombines TRBV6-6 with TRBJ1-1; D gene ambiguous. Germline CDR1 MNHNY, CDR2 SVGAGI (reference sequence). The CDR3 covers 12 residues. Trimming cost V 2 bases and J 4 bases, with 5 bases left between them. The CDR3, as DNA: TGTGCCAGCAGTTACGGTTTCACTGAAGCTTTCTTT. Its protein is CASSYGFTEAFF.

This chain links TRBV19 with TRBJ1-1; TRBD1 matches at 9 bases. CDR3 length: 14 amino acids. Germline loops: CDR1 LNHDA, CDR2 SQIVND (reference sequence). V gave up 7 bases and J gave up 4 bases; unmatched junction bases: 7. The DNA for the CDR3 is TGTGCCAGTACCCCACAGGGGGCGGTCACTGAAGCTTTCTTT. Amino acids: CASTPQGAVTEAFF. Full variable domain (remainder filled in from reference TRBV19 and TRBJ1-1): DGGITQSPKYLFRKEGQNVTLSCEQNLNHDAMYWYRQDPGQGLRLIYYSQIVNDFQKGDIAEGYSVSREKKESFPLTVTSAQKNPTAFYLCASTPQGAVTEAFFGQGTRLTVV.

The V and J genes are TRBV4-2 and TRBJ2-6; D not certain. Germline V lookup: CDR1 LGHNA, CDR2 YNFKEQ. V lost 0 bases, J lost 0 bases, and 15 bases lay in between. This CDR3 comprises 19 residues. CDR3 nucleotide sequence: TGTGCCAGCAGCCAAGACCACCATGGATTGGGCTCTGGGGCCAACGTCCTGACTTTC. Amino acid sequence: CASSQDHHGLGSGANVLTF.

This clonotype showed up just once. The chain employs TRBV12-3 or TRBV12-4 and TRBJ2-7, with 14 nucleotides matching TRBD2. V lost 1 base and J lost 3; bases outside the gene matches: 11. The CDR3 sequence is 19 residues long. CDR3 nucleotides: TGTGCCAGCAGTTTAGTAGACCGATGGACTAGCGGGAGGCTCTACGAGCAGTACTTC. Amino acids: CASSLVDRWTSGRLYEQYF.

This chain joins TRBV28 and TRBJ2-7; 10 nucleotides match TRBD1. Trimming cost V 6 bases and J 1 base; bases outside gene matches: 9. CDR3 size: 16 residues. CDR1 MDHEN and CDR2 SYDVKM come from the germline V gene. Here the CDR3 reads CASSRQGQGPSYEQYF. CDR3 nucleotides: TGTGCCAGCAGCCGGCAGGGACAGGGGCCATCCTACGAGCAGTACTTC.

The gene calls are TRBV28 and TRBJ1-4, with 7 bases that match TRBD1. Looked up from germline, CDR1 is MDHEN and CDR2 is SYDVKM. Trimming cost V 5 bases and J 4 bases; bases outside gene matches: 4. This CDR3 is built from 14 residues. CDR3 sequence: CASSRQGINEKLFF. As DNA, the CDR3 is TGTGCCAGCAGTCGACAGGGAATTAATGAAAAACTGTTTTTT.